The 19 T cell receptor beta chains below come from one sample, sequenced in a study of Ad26.COV2.S vaccination and SARS-CoV-2 variants. Using immunoSEQ multiplex PCR, the repertoire was profiled, and TCRdb retains in-frame clones only, with some absent. The sample includes about 680,000 clones, roughly 90% of them seen just once. Treatment meaning: around 19 received Ad26.COV2.S at low or high dose, single or two shots; a few received placebo; per-sample allocation not given. Repertoires come from day 63 after the first vaccine or placebo injection. This material consisted of peripheral blood, taken in a trial of Ad26.COV2.S vaccine versus placebo. These receptors came from a person aged 18-65 years who received the Ad26.COV2.S COVID-19 vaccine or a placebo.

The chain employs TRBV7-8 and TRBJ1-1; D may be TRBD1 (5 bases). Trimming shortened V by 6 bases and J by 4 bases, and 18 bases separated the two germline ends. The CDR3 has 15 amino acids. In germline, CDR1 is SGHVS, CDR2 FQNEAQ. This chain's CDR3 is CASSFVRGGGTEAFF. CDR3 DNA: TGTGCCAGCAGTTTTGTTCGGGGGGGTGGCACTGAAGCTTTCTTT.

V and J are TRBV7-8 and TRBJ1-4; D is ambiguous. The CDR3 runs 13 residues. The ends were cut back, 5 bases at V and 8 bases at J, with 12 bases in the middle. The germline V gene encodes CDR1 SGHVS and CDR2 FQNEAQ. The CDR3 loop reads CASSNKPREKLFF. For the CDR3, the DNA is TGTGCCAGCAGCAACAAGCCGAGGGAAAAACTGTTTTTT.

This chain connects TRBV24-1 to TRBJ2-5; 8 bases fit TRBD1. Germline lookup yields CDR1 KGHDR and CDR2 SFDVKD. V gave up 4 bases and J gave up 5 bases; unmatched junction bases: 11. The CDR3 is made up of 16 amino acids. The DNA for the CDR3 is TGTGCCACCAGTGAACCTAGGGACAGGAACGAGGAGACCCAGTACTTC. As protein: CATSEPRDRNEETQYF.

The V gene is TRBV5-1, the J gene TRBJ1-1; D is perhaps TRBD1 (6 bases). Trimming took 6 bases from V and 1 from J, leaving 13 bases between them. Germline V gene data show CDR1 as SGHRS and CDR2 as YFSETQ. The CDR3 contains 14 residues. The DNA of the CDR3 is TGCGCCAGCACCGAACAGGGCTGGAACACTGAAGCTTTCTTT. It codes for CASTEQGWNTEAFF.

The chain has TRBV15 and TRBJ2-7; 7 bases match TRBD2. Germline V gene data show CDR1 as LNHNV and CDR2 as YYDKDF (reference sequence). After removal of 3 bases from V and 2 bases from J, the junction contained 1 base not matched to a gene. The CDR3 has 13 amino acids. The CDR3 loop reads CATSSRGAYEQYF. For the CDR3, the DNA is TGTGCCACCAGCAGCCGGGGGGCCTACGAGCAGTACTTC.

The table lists this clone with a count of one. This CDR3 reads CASSLGTWDVEAFF. The CDR3, as DNA: TGTGCCAGCAGCTTGGGGACGTGGGACGTTGAAGCTTTCTTT. The chain combines TRBV5-5 with TRBJ1-1; the D gene is possibly TRBD1 (5 bases). V was shortened by 0 bases and J by 7 bases, with 13 bases between the two germline ends. Germline loops: CDR1 SGHKS, CDR2 YYEKEE (reference sequence). This CDR3 is 14 amino acids long.

The chain combines TRBV7-9 with TRBJ1-1; 7 bases fit TRBD1. After removal of 4 bases from V and 3 bases from J, the junction contained 8 bases not matched to a gene. The CDR3 loop spans 15 amino acids. Germline lookup yields CDR1 SEHNR and CDR2 FQNEAQ (reference sequence). CDR3 nucleotide sequence: TGTGCCAGCAGCTCAATCGACAGGGAAGACACTGAAGCTTTCTTT. This translates into CASSSIDREDTEAFF. Full variable domain (outside the CDR3, taken from reference TRBV7-9 and TRBJ1-1): DTGVSQNPRHKITKRGQNVTFRCDPISEHNRLYWYRQTLGQGPEFLTYFQNEAQLEKSRLLSDRFSAERPKGSFSTLEIQRTEQGDSAMYLCASSSIDREDTEAFFGQGTRLTVV.

This chain joins TRBV7-8 and TRBJ2-1; TRBD1 is a possible D gene (6 bases). Germline lookup yields CDR1 SGHVS and CDR2 FQNEAQ. The CDR3 is made up of 16 amino acids. Trimming pared 3 bases from V and 1 base from J, leaving 13 bases between. Written as DNA, the CDR3 is TGTGCCAGCAGCTTCAGGGGCGGTGAGTCCTACAATGAGCAGTTCTTC. It yields the protein CASSFRGGESYNEQFF.

Only one count was recorded for this clone. The chain has TRBV12-5 and TRBJ2-5; D remains ambiguous. Trimming shortened V by 0 bases and J by 2 bases, and 1 base separated the two germline ends. There are 12 residues in the CDR3. The germline V gene encodes CDR1 LGHNT and CDR2 FRNRAP. The CDR3 protein is CASGLVQETQYF. The CDR3 DNA is TGTGCTAGTGGTTTGGTACAAGAGACCCAGTACTTC.

This chain connects TRBV30 to TRBJ2-4; D is ambiguous. Deletions cut 1 base from V and 2 bases from J, with 6 bases between. This CDR3 contains 13 residues. Germline-derived CDR1 and CDR2 are GTSNPN and SVGIG (reference sequence). This CDR3 is CAWSAVTKNIQYF. In DNA form, the CDR3 reads TGTGCCTGGAGTGCGGTAACCAAAAACATTCAGTACTTC. Supplemented by reference TRBV30 and TRBJ2-4, the full variable domain reads SQTIHQWPATLVQPVGSPLSLECTVEGTSNPNLYWYRQAAGRGLQLLFYSVGIGQISSEVPQNLSASRPQDRQFILSSKKLLLSDSGFYLCAWSAVTKNIQYFGAGTRLSVL.

Only one count was recorded for this clone. V usage is TRBV15 and J usage is TRBJ1-2; the D gene is possibly TRBD1 (5 bases). Germline CDR1 is LNHNV and CDR2 is YYDKDF (reference sequence). Trimming cost V 0 bases and J 7 bases, with 15 bases left between them. The CDR3 contains 15 residues. CDR3 residues: CATSRERQGIGGYTF. The CDR3 region has the DNA TGTGCCACCAGCAGAGAGCGTCAGGGTATCGGTGGCTACACCTTC.

The chain joins TRBV19 to TRBJ2-7; TRBD1 matches at 8 bases. There are 14 residues in the CDR3. V lost 3 bases and J lost 3; bases outside the gene matches: 4. Germline V lookup: CDR1 LNHDA, CDR2 SQIVND (reference sequence). CDR3 nucleotide sequence: TGTGCCAGTAGTATGGCGGACAGGGTCTACGAGCAGTACTTC. Translation: CASSMADRVYEQYF.

V is TRBV10-3 and J is TRBJ2-5, with 10 bases lining up with TRBD2. CDR1 and CDR2 from the germline V gene are ENHRY and SYGVKD. The CDR3 extends over 13 amino acids. With V trimmed by 4 bases and J by 5 bases, 1 base remained unmatched. CDR3 sequence (DNA): TGTGCCATCAGTGGGACTAGCGGCGAGACCCAGTACTTC. As protein: CAISGTSGETQYF.

The gene calls are TRBV7-8 and TRBJ2-2; TRBD2 aligns across 12 bases. CDR3 length: 17 residues. The V gene's germline CDR1 is SGHVS and CDR2 FQNEAQ. Unmatched junction bases numbered 11, after V lost 5 bases and J lost 7 bases. The CDR3 region is CASSLRLAGAKVGELFF. DNA for the CDR3: TGTGCCAGCAGCCTGCGACTAGCGGGAGCTAAAGTCGGGGAGCTGTTTTTT.

The CDR3 region is CASSLRVGAQYF. As DNA, the CDR3 is TGTGCCAGCAGTTTACGAGTGGGTGCGCAGTATTTT. V usage is TRBV27 and J usage is TRBJ2-3; D gene ambiguous. The CDR3 totals 12 residues. CDR1 MNHEY and CDR2 SMNVEV come from the germline V gene (reference sequence). Trimming pared 2 bases from V and 10 bases from J, leaving 10 bases between.

This clone was detected only once. The chain links TRBV4-1 to TRBJ1-6; possibly TRBD1 for D (5 bases). The CDR3 is 19 residues long. From germline, CDR1 is MGHRA and CDR2 YSYEKL. V shed 4 bases and J shed 0 bases, with 19 bases lying between them. DNA for the CDR3: TGCGCCAGCAGCCCCCACTCCCGACAGTGGAGCTCCTATAATTCACCCCTCCACTTT. Amino acids: CASSPHSRQWSSYNSPLHF.

V usage is TRBV7-2 and J usage is TRBJ2-7; TRBD2 matches at 10 bases. Looked up from germline, CDR1 is SGHTA and CDR2 is FQGNSA. The CDR3 runs 15 residues. With 1 base clipped from V and 2 bases from J, the junction kept 2 bases outside the gene matches. In nucleotides, the CDR3 is TGTGCCAGCAGCTTAGAGCTAGCGGGGGCCTACGAGCAGTACTTC. Translated, it gives CASSLELAGAYEQYF.

The chain recombines TRBV27 with TRBJ1-4; no reliable D call. The germline CDR1 and CDR2 sequences are MNHEY and SMNVEV (reference sequence). CDR3 size: 14 residues. Deletions cut 0 bases from V and 3 bases from J, with 5 bases between. CDR3 bases: TGTGCCAGCAGTTTATCTGGCCCTAATGAAAAACTGTTTTTT. This gives the protein CASSLSGPNEKLFF.

This rearrangement joins TRBV19 to TRBJ2-1; maybe TRBD2 (5 bases). Trimming cost V 6 bases and J 0 bases, with 18 bases left between them. CDR3 size: 17 residues. CDR1 and CDR2 from the germline V gene are LNHDA and SQIVND (reference sequence). In DNA, the CDR3 is TGTGCCAGTAGGACGCGGGTGCAGTCTAGCTCCTACAATGAGCAGTTCTTC. It codes for CASRTRVQSSSYNEQFF.